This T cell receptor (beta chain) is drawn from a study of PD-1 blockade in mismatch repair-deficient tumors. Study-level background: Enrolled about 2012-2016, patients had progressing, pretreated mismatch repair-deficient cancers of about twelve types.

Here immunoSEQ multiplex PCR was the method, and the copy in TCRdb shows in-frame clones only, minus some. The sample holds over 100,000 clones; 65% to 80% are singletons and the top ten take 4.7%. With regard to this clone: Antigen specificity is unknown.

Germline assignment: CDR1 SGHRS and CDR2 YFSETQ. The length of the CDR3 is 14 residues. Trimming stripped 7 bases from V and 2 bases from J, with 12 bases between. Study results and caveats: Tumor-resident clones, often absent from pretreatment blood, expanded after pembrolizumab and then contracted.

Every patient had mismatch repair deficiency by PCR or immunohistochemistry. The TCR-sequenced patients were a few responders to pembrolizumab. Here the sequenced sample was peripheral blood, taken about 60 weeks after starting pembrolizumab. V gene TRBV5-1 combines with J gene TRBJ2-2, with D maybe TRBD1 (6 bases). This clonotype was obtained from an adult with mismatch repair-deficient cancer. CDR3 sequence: CASGLGTNTGELFF. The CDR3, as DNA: TGCGCCAGCGGGCTCGGGACAAACACCGGGGAGCTGTTTTTT.